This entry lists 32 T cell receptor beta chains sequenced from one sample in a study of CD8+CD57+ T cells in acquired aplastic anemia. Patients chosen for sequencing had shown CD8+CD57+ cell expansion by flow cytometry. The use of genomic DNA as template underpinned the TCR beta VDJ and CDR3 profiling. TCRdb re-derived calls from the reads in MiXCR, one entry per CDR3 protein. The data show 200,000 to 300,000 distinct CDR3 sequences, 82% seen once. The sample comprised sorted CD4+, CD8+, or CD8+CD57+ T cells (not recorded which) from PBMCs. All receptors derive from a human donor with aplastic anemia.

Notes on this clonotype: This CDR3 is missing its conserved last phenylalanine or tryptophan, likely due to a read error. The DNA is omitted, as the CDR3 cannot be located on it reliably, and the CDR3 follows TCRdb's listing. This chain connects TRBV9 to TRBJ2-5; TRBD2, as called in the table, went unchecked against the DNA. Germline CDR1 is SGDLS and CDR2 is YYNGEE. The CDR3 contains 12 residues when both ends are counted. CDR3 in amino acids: CASSGDGGGDYT.

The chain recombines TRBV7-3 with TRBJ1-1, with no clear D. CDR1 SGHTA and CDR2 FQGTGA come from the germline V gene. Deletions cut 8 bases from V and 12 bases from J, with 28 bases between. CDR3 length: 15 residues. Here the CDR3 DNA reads TGTGCCAGCTCAAGAGAGCCCAACGCGGTTACACACTCTTTCTTT. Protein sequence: CASSREPNAVTHSFF.

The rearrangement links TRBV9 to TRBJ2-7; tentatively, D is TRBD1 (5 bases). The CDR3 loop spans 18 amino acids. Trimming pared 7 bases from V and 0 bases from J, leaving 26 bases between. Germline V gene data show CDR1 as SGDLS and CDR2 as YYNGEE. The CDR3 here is CASSIQANAAEHSYEQYV. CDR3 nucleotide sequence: TGTGCCAGCTCAATACAGGCCAACGCCGCTGAACACTCCTACGAGCAGTACGTC.

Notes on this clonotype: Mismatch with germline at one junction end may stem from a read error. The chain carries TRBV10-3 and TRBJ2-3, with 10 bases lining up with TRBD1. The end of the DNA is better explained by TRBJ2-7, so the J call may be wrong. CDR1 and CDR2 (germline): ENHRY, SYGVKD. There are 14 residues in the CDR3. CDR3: CAIRGQGNMYAQYF. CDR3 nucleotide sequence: TGTGCCATCCGGGGACAGGGGAACATGTACGCGCAGTACTTC.

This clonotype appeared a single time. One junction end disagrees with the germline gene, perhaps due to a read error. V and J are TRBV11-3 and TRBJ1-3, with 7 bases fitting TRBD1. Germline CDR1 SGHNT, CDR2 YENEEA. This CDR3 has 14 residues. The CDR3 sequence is CASSLGLTGNTIDF. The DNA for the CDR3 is TGTGCCAGCAGCCTAGGGCTGACAGGGAACACCATAGATTTT.

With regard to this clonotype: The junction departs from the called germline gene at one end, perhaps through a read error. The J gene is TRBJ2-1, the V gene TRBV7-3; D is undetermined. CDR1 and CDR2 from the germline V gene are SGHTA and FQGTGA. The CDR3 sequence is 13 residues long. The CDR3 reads CASTRRANHEQHF. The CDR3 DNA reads TGTGCCAGCACAAGACGGGCCAACCATGAGCAACACTTC. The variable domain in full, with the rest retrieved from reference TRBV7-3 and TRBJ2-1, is GAGVSQTPSNKVTEKGKYVELRCDPISGHTALYWYRQSLGQGPEFLIYFQGTGAADDSGLPNDRFFAVRPEGSVSTLKIQRTERGDSAVYLCASTRRANHEQHFGPGTRLTVL.

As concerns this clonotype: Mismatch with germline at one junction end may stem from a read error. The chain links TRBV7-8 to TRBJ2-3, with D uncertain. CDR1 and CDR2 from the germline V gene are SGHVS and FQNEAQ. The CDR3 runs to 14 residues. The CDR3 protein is CASHAAASPGTQFF. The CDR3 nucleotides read TGTGCCAGCCACGCAGCAGCAAGTCCCGGTACGCAGTTTTTT.

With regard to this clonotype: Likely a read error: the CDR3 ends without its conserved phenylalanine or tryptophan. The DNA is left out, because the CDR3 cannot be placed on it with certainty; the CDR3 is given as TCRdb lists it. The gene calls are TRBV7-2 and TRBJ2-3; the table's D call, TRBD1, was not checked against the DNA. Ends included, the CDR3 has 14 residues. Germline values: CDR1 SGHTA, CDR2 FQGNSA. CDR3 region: CASSLGGRAYTHYI.

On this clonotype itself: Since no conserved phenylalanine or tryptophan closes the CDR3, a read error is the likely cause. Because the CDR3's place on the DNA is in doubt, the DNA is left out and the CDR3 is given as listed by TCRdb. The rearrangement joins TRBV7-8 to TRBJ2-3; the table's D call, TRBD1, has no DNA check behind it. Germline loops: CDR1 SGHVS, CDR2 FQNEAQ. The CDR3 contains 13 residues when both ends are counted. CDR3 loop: CASSSAGTGRQPL.

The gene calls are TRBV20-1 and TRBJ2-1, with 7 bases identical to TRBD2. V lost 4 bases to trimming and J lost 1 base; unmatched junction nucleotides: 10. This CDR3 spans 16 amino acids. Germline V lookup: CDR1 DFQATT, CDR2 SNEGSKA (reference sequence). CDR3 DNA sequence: TGCAGTGCTAAAGGCGGGAGCGGCGTGTCCTACAATGAGCAGTTCTTC. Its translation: CSAKGGSGVSYNEQFF.

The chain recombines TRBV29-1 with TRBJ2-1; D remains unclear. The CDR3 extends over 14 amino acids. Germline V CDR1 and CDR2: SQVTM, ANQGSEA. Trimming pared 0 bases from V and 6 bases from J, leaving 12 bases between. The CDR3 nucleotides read TGCAGCGTTGAAGATCTTAGGGTGGGCAATGAGCAGTTCTTC. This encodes CSVEDLRVGNEQFF.

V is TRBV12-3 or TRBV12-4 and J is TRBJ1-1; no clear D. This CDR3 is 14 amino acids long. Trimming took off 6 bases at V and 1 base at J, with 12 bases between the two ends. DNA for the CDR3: TGTGCCAGCAGGGAAGGTAGCTGGAACACTGAAGCTTTCTTT. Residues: CASREGSWNTEAFF.

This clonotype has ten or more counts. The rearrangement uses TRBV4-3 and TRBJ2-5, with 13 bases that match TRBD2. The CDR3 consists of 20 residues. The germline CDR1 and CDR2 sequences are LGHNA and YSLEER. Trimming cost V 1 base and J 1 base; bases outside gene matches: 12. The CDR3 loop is CASSQGLAGGPTSSQETQYF. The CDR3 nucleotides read TGCGCCAGCAGCCAAGGACTAGCGGGGGGACCCACCAGCTCCCAAGAGACCCAGTACTTC.

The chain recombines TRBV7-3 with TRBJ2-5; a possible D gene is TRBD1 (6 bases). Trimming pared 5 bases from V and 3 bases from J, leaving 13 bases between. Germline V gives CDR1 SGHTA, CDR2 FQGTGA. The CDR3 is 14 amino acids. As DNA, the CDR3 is TGTGCCAGCAGCGCCCACACAGGGAAAGAGACCCAGTACTTC. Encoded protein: CASSAHTGKETQYF.

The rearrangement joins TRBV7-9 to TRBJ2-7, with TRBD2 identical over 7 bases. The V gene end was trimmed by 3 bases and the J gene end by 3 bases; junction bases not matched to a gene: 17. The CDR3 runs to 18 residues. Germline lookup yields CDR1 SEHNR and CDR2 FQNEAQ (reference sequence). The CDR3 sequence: CASSFQTSGAAVYYEQYV. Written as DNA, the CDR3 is TGTGCCAGCAGCTTTCAAACAAGCGGGGCGGCCGTTTACTACGAGCAGTACGTC.

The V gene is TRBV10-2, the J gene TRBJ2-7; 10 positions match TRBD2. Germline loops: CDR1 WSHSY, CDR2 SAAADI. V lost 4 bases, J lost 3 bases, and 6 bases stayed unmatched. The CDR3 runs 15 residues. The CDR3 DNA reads TGCGCCAGCAGTGCCCCACTAGCGGGGAGCTACGAGCAGTACTTC. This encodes CASSAPLAGSYEQYF.

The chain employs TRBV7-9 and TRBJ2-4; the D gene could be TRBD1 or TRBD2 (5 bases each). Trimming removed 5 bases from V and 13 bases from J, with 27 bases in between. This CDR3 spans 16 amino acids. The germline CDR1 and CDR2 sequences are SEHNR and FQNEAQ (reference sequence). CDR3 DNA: TGTGCCAGCAGCGGTCGAATAGGACGGGGCCGCGATGAGCAGTACTTC. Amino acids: CASSGRIGRGRDEQYF. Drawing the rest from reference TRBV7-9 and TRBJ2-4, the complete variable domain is DTGVSQNPRHKITKRGQNVTFRCDPISEHNRLYWYRQTLGQGPEFLTYFQNEAQLEKSRLLSDRFSAERPKGSFSTLEIQRTEQGDSAMYLCASSGRIGRGRDEQYFGAGTRLSVL.

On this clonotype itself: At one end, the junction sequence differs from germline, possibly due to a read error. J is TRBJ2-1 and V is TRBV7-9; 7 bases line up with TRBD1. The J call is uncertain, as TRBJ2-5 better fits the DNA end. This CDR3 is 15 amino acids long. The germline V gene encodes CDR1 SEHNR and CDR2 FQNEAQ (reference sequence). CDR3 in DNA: TGTGCCAGCAGCCTGGTTTGGGACAGAGAAGAGAACCAGTACTTC. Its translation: CASSLVWDREENQYF.

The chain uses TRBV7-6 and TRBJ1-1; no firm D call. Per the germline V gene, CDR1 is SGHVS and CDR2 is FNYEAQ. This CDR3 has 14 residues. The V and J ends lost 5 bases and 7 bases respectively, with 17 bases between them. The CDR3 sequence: CASSAVQGKIEAFF. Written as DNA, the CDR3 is TGTGCCAGCAGCGCCGTCCAAGGGAAAATTGAAGCTTTCTTT. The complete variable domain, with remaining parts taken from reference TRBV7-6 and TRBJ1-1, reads GAGVSQSPRYKVTKRGQDVALRCDPISGHVSLYWYRQALGQGPEFLTYFNYEAQQDKSGLPNDRFSAERPEGSISTLTIQRTEQRDSAMYRCASSAVQGKIEAFFGQGTRLTVV.

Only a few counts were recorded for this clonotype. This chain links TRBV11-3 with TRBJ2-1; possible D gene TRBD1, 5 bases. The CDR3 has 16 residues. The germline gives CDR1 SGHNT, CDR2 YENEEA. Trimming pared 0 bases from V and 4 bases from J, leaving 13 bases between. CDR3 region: CASSLDLTEEYNEQFF. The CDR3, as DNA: TGTGCCAGCAGCTTAGATCTGACAGAAGAATACAATGAGCAGTTCTTC.

The CDR3 region is CASSSDSPLHF. Here the CDR3 DNA reads TGTGCCAGCAGTTCCGATTCACCCCTCCACTTT. The chain combines TRBV6-5 with TRBJ1-6; D unresolved. This CDR3 spans 11 amino acids. CDR1 and CDR2 (germline): MNHEY, SVGAGI. V was trimmed by 4 bases and J by 8 bases, leaving 3 bases between them.

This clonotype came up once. The CDR3 is CASSLEAGPDALYYEQYV. As DNA, the CDR3 is TGTGCCAGCAGCTTAGAGGCAGGCCCCGATGCCCTTTACTACGAGCAGTACGTC. The rearrangement links TRBV7-8 to TRBJ2-7, with unresolved D. V lost 1 base and J lost 3, with 22 bases in between. The length of the CDR3 is 18 residues. Germline-derived CDR1 and CDR2 are SGHVS and FQNEAQ.

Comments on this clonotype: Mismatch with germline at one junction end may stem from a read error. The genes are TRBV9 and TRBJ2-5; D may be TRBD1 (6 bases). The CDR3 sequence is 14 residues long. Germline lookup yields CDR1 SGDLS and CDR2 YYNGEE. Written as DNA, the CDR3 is TGTGCCAGCGGCAGAGCTGGGGACATTCAGACCTACGACTTC. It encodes CASGRAGDIQTYDF.

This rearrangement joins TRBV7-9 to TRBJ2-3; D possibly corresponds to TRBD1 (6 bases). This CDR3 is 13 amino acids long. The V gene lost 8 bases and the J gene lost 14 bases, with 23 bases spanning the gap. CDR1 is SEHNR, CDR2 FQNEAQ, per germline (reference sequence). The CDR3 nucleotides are TGTGCCAGCGGGGATGGGGGCACAGGTACGAGGTATTTT. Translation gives CASGDGGTGTRYF.

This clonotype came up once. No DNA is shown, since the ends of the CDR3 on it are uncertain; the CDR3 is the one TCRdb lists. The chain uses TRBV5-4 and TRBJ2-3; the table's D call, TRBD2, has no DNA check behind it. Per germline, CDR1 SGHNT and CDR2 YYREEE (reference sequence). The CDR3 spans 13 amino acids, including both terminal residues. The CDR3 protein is CASNTVDLNPPLW.

CDR3 sequence: CASSLLEGEEKLFF. CDR3 in DNA: TGCGCCAGCAGCTTGTTAGAGGGTGAGGAAAAACTGTTTTTT. The rearrangement uses TRBV5-1 and TRBJ1-4; D is unclear. The CDR3 has 14 amino acids. Germline V CDR1 and CDR2: SGHRS, YFSETQ. V dropped 1 base and J dropped 8 bases, with 12 bases sitting between them.

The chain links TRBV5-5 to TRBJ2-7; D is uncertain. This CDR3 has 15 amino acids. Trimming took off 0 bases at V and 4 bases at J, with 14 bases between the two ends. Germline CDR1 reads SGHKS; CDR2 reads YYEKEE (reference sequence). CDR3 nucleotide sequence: TGTGCCAGCAGCTTGGACACGGGCCTCGGGTACGAGCAGTACTTC. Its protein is CASSLDTGLGYEQYF.

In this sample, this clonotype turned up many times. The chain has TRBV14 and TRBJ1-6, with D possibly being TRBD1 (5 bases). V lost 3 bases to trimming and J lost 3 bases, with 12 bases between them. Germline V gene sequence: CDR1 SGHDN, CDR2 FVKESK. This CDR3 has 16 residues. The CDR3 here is CASSHTGTVYNSPLHF. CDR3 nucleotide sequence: TGTGCCAGCAGCCATACCGGGACGGTCTATAATTCACCCCTCCACTTT.

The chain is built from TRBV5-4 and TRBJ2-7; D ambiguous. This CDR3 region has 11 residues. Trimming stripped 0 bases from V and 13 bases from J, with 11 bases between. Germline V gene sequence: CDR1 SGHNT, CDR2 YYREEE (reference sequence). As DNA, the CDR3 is TGTGCCAGCAGCTTGGGCGATGACCACTACTTC. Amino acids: CASSLGDDHYF.

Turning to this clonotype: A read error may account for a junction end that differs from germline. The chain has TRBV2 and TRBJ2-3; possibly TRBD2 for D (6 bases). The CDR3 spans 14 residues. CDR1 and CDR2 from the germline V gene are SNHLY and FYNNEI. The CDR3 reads CASSEEGGPAYEHF. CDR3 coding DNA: TGTGCCAGCAGCGAAGAGGGAGGTCCAGCCTACGAGCATTTT.

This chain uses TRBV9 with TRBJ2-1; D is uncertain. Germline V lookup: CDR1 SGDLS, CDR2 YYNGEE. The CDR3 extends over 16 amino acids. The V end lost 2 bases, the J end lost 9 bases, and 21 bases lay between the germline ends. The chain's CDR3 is CASSVGGDTHHFEQFF. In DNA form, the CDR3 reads TGTGCCAGCAGCGTGGGTGGCGATACGCATCATTTTGAGCAGTTCTTC.

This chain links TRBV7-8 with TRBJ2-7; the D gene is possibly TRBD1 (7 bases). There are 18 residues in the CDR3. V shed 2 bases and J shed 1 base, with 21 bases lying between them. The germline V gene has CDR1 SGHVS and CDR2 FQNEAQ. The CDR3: CASSLHRGGTAQSYEQYV. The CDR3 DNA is TGTGCCAGCAGCTTACATCGAGGCGGGACAGCGCAGTCCTACGAGCAGTACGTC.